This record covers a single T cell receptor (beta chain). J was trimmed by 0 bases and V by 3 bases; bases with no gene match: 12. Germline CDR1 MGHRA, CDR2 YSYEKL. The CDR3 is made up of 20 amino acids. The sample belongs to a study of blood T cell repertoires in COVID-19. On the study more broadly: PBMCs, B-cell-depleted T cells, or T cells were the source of the cDNA or gDNA that made up the material.

Authors' methods: Estimation of nucleated cell counts was performed using reference gene primer amplification. Method: immunoSEQ multiplex PCR; TCRdb's copy keeps in-frame clones and lacks some. From that table come the V and J calls and clone size; the DNA was used to work out D and trimming. The table has 150,000 or so clones, around 89% seen once. This clonotype was obtained from a woman aged 40 to 50 with acute or convalescent COVID-19. V gene TRBV4-1 combines with J gene TRBJ1-4; 11 nucleotides line up with TRBD1. Material: peripheral blood. The CDR3 sequence: CASSQDFGTGGLATNEKLFF. DNA of the CDR3: TGCGCCAGCAGCCAGGACTTCGGGACAGGGGGTCTCGCAACTAATGAAAAACTGTTTTTT.